The sequence of this T cell receptor beta chain was determined in a study of early T cells in non-severe SARS-CoV-2 infection (dated by TCRdb to 2020 to 2022). With regard to the full study: Because TCR sequencing relied on bulk RNA taken from unsorted whole blood, pairing of alpha and beta chains was not possible.

The full study reports these points: VDJdb matching was skewed toward anti-spike CD8 responses and likely underestimated virus-specific expansions, missing private and CD4 specificities.

From V the trimming removes 3 bases and from J it removes 7 bases, while the gene matches leave 8 bases of the junction unaccounted for. CDR1 is given as SGHVS and CDR2 as FNYEAQ, both from the germline V gene. The CDR3 covers 14 residues, taking in both the cysteine and the phenylalanine. The read is trimmed to its CDR3 DNA, 42 bases read in frame from base 1. Set within a cohort of healthcare workers in London, UK, this nested case-control study involved weekly PCR testing of nasopharyngeal swabs along with blood sampling. Healthcare workers were recruited between 23 and 31 March 2020, during the week of the UK lockdown, and were followed weekly for up to about 15 weeks. The library was generated by 5' RACE. The instrument given in TCRdb is NextSeq 500. Unique molecular identifiers were attached to individual cDNA molecules in the TCR library protocol so that sequencing error and PCR bias could be corrected. Both TCR alpha and beta chains were sequenced, and tight co-correlation was observed between alpha and beta sequence abundances in each sample. The original methods were these. Decombinator V4 was used to annotate the V gene, J gene and CDR3 of the TCR sequences. Expanded TCRs were defined as changing significantly between any two time points under a Poisson model with p below 0.0001. TCR abundances were normalised to the total number of TCRs sequenced in each sample and reported as counts per million. TRAV1-2 paired with TRAJ12, TRAJ20 or TRAJ33 defined MAIT TCRs, while TRAV10 paired with TRAJ18 defined iNKT TCRs. VDJdb, accessed on 1 November 2021, was searched for TCRs annotated for CMV, EBV and SARS-CoV-2, and TCRs annotated for more than one antigen were excluded. The public reads were reprocessed in TCRdb via fastp at Q25 and MiXCR, keeping in-frame beta chains. Identical CDR3 proteins give one entry, which carries the most common genes and DNA. The V and J calls were determined by TCRdb, not by the authors. The sample records just over 95,000 distinct CDR3 sequences, roughly 9.6% of which are singletons. The ten top clones hold 4.7% of the sample.

A word on this clonotype: It lacks a known antigen. Base quality data are lacking; no much larger clone is found one base away.

The sample in question was whole blood, obtained at baseline. This receptor was identified in an adult who was a healthcare worker with PCR-confirmed SARS-CoV-2 infection or an uninfected control (not recorded which). The chain uses TRBV7-6 and TRBJ2-7; 8 central nucleotides agree with TRBD2. The CDR3 has the sequence CASSLTGGPSEQYF. The bases read TGTGCCAGCAGCTTGACGGGAGGGCCGAGTGAGCAGTACTTC.